This T cell receptor beta chain was observed in a study of cytomegalovirus exposure and HLA in healthy donors (dated by TCRdb to about 2017). About the full investigation: According to a later analysis, one platform produced both the 120 validation repertoires and the 666 repertoires of the first cohort. The aim of the study was to test whether cataloging public T cell receptors could identify signatures of past pathogen exposure. Besides the first cohort of under 700 subjects, a separate validation cohort made up of 120 different subjects was used. The study combined high-throughput TCR immunosequencing, statistical association of individual TCRs with disease status, and machine learning to predict cytomegalovirus infection status. The research as a whole found: Three of the identified cytomegalovirus-associated TCR beta chains were confirmed in vitro to be specific for cytomegalovirus antigens. The study listed 150 to 200 TCR beta chains as associated with cytomegalovirus. The authors suggested that the approach could potentially be generalized to other disease states and immunological phenotypes. In both the original and validation cohorts, the classifier was reported to diagnose cytomegalovirus status with high specificity and sensitivity. The validation cohort had no HLA typing available for a later analysis, so co-occurrence within that cohort was assessed over all 120 repertoires. Of the cluster scores, roughly 93% were above 0 in a later analysis, which found that TCRs clustered in the first cohort also tended to co-occur in the 95 to 150 validation repertoires. While some public TCRs were present in many individuals, most TCR sequences turned up only very rarely across donors.

The library came from the immunoSEQ multiplex PCR assay. On the authors' methods: A statistical classification framework was built for diagnosing cytomegalovirus status from the catalog of TCR beta chain sequences. Held by TCRdb, this immuneACCESS table contains in-frame sequences only and omits some clones. Under half of the omission traces to an unresolved V gene where checked; the cause of the rest is unknown. V and J calls and clone size follow that table, whereas D and trimming were derived from the DNA. Counted in this sample were about 72,000 clones; about 95% of them appeared once. The ten largest clones take up approximately 2% of the sample. About this clone itself: The antigen this receptor binds is unknown. Base quality data are lacking; no much larger clone is found one base away.

Donors formed part of the validation cohort, which comprised about 120 subjects and was distinct from the first cohort of several hundred subjects. CDR3 length: 14 amino acids, cysteine to phenylalanine. Of all the DNA, just the CDR3 is kept, 42 bases in frame from base 1. The V end gives up 5 bases and the J end 6 bases, leaving 8 bases in the junction not matched to a gene. According to the germline V gene, CDR1 reads SGHRS and CDR2 reads YFSETQ. The rearrangement joined TRBV5-1 to TRBJ1-2, and 9 junctional nucleotides match TRBD1. This TCR was recovered from a woman under 30 in good health and CMV-seropositive. What was sequenced was PBMCs. CDR3 reads: CASRLRTGVHGYTF. In nucleotide form, the sequence is TGCGCCAGCAGACTACGGACAGGGGTCCATGGCTACACCTTC.